This T cell receptor (beta chain) appears in the sequencing data of a study of monozygotic twins with inflammatory bowel disease. One entry per CDR3 protein, without DNA, is what TCRdb gives after re-calling the 5' RACE reads. The clone table shows 200,000 to 250,000 distinct CDR3 sequences, with the ten largest holding roughly 7.5%. This CDR3 spans 13 amino acids. Germline V gene sequence: CDR1 MNHEY, CDR2 SVGAGI. Sequenced material: blood. The source of this sequence is a human donor with ulcerative colitis or Crohn's disease, or a healthy co-twin of an affected twin (not recorded which). The J gene is TRBJ1-1, the V gene TRBV6-5; the D call from TCRdb, TRBD1, cannot be confirmed without DNA. CDR3 sequence reads: CATRTGSNTEAFF.